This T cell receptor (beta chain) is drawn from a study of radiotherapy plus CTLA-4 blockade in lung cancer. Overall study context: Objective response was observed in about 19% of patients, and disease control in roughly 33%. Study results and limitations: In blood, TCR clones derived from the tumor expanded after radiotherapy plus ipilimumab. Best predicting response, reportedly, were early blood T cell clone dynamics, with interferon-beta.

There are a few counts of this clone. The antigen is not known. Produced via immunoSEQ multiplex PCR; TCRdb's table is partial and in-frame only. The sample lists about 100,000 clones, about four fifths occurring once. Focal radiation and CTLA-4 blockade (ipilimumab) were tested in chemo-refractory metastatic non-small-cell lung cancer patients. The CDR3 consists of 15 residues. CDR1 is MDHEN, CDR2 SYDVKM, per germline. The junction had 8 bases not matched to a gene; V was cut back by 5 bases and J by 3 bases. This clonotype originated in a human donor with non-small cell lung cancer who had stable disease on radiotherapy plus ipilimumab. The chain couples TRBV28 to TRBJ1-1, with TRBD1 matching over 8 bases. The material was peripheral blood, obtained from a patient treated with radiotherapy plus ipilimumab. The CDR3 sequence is CASSRPTGAYTEAFF. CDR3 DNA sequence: TGTGCCAGCAGTCGGCCGACAGGGGCGTACACTGAAGCTTTCTTT.